What follows describes a single TCR beta chain. Antigen specificity is unknown. The germline V gene encodes CDR1 SNHLY and CDR2 FYNNEI. V lost 5 bases and J 4 bases, leaving 11 bases between the germline ends. CDR3 length equals 14 residues. A multiplex PCR was run with 60 Vbeta primers and 13 Jbeta primers. Generated by immunoSEQ multiplex PCR, the TCRdb table keeps only in-frame clones and is missing some. Of around 230,000 clones listed, around 83% were seen once; the top ten hold roughly 0.24%. These data originate in a study of cytomegalovirus exposure and HLA in healthy donors. Study-wide results and limits: Across donors, presence/absence analyses took sequencing depth to be roughly uniform. HLA alleles showed associations with some 17,000 TCR beta sequences in a later analysis, at a 0.05 false discovery rate. In a later analysis, HLA-C alleles had the fewest associated TCRs, DRB1 alleles the most. A few CMV-associated chains were confirmed in vitro to be specific for CMV antigens.

The source of this sequence is a girl between 2 and 10 years old in good health and CMV-seronegative. The sample taken for sequencing was PBMCs. V gene TRBV2 combines with J gene TRBJ1-4; unclear D gene. In nucleotides, the CDR3 is TGTGCCAGCAGTTCGAGGGAGATTAATGAAAAACTGTTTTTT. Its protein is CASSSREINEKLFF.